The sequence of this TCR beta chain was determined in a study of control samples from healthy donors and cancer patients. TCRdb's copy holds only in-frame clones and misses some; the assay was immunoSEQ multiplex PCR. The sample records some 170,000 clones, around 96% being singletons. J lost 0 bases, V lost 1 base, and 6 bases had no gene match. This CDR3 comprises 17 residues. Germline CDR1 is SGHRS and CDR2 is YFSETQ. The source is a woman aged 30 to 39 in good health. The sequenced material came from blood. The chain joins TRBV5-1 to TRBJ1-3; 8 bases fit TRBD1. The chain's CDR3 is CASSLPGQAASGNTIYF. In DNA, the CDR3 is TGCGCCAGCAGCTTGCCGGGACAGGCGGCCTCTGGAAACACCATATATTTT.